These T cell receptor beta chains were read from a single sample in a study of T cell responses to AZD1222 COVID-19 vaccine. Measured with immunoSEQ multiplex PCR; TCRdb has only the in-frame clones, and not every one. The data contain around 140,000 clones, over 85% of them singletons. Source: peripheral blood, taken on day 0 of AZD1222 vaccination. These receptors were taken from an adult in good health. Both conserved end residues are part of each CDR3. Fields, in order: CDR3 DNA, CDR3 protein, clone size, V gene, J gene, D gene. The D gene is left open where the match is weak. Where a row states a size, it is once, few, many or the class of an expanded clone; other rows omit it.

CDR3nt: TGTGCCAGCAGCGCCTACAGTGGAGGCAATGAGCAGTTCTTC; CDR3aa: CASSAYSGGNEQFF; abundance: once; v_gene: TRBV9; j_gene: TRBJ2-1; d_gene: NA
CDR3nt: TGTGCCAGCAGTGACCCTTACCCGGACGTGCAAGAGACCCAGTACTTC; CDR3aa: CASSDPYPDVQETQYF; abundance: NA; v_gene: TRBV25-1; j_gene: TRBJ2-5; d_gene: NA
CDR3nt: TGTGCCAGCAGCTTAGAAGGCGGACTTACATATGGCTACACCTTC; CDR3aa: CASSLEGGLTYGYTF; abundance: NA; v_gene: TRBV7-2; j_gene: TRBJ1-2; d_gene: NA
CDR3nt: TGTGCCAGCAGCATAGGCGGGGGAATGGACAGACCATTGACTGAAGCTTTCTTT; CDR3aa: CASSIGGGMDRPLTEAFF; abundance: NA; v_gene: TRBV7-9; j_gene: TRBJ1-1; d_gene: NA
CDR3nt: TGTGCCAGCAGACCTACAGGGAATTATAATTCACCCCTCCACTTT; CDR3aa: CASRPTGNYNSPLHF; abundance: NA; v_gene: TRBV6-5; j_gene: TRBJ1-6; d_gene: NA
CDR3nt: TGTGCCAGTAGTATGGGTCCCCCTCCTACCCCCTACGAGCAGTACTTC; CDR3aa: CASSMGPPPTPYEQYF; abundance: NA; v_gene: TRBV19; j_gene: TRBJ2-7; d_gene: NA
CDR3nt: TGTGCCAGCAGTTACGGGGCCTCCTACGAGCAGTACTTC; CDR3aa: CASSYGASYEQYF; abundance: NA; v_gene: TRBV6-5; j_gene: TRBJ2-7; d_gene: NA
CDR3nt: TGTGCCAGCAGGAGGGACGGTCAAGAGACCCAGTACTTC; CDR3aa: CASRRDGQETQYF; abundance: NA; v_gene: TRBV27; j_gene: TRBJ2-5; d_gene: NA
CDR3nt: TGTGCCAGCAGAGTAAACAGGGTCGGGAACACTGAAGCTTTCTTT; CDR3aa: CASRVNRVGNTEAFF; abundance: NA; v_gene: TRBV4-2; j_gene: TRBJ1-1; d_gene: NA
CDR3nt: TGTGCCAGCAGCCAAGATAGGGGAAATGAGCAGTTCTTC; CDR3aa: CASSQDRGNEQFF; abundance: NA; v_gene: TRBV3-1/TRBV3-2; j_gene: TRBJ2-1; d_gene: NA
CDR3nt: TGTGCCAGCAAGCAGGGGGTACAGCAGTTCTTC; CDR3aa: CASKQGVQQFF; abundance: NA; v_gene: TRBV2; j_gene: TRBJ2-1; d_gene: TRBD1
CDR3nt: TGTGCCAGCAGCCCGGGAGGACGGGGAAATTCACCCCTCCACTTT; CDR3aa: CASSPGGRGNSPLHF; abundance: NA; v_gene: TRBV3-1/TRBV3-2; j_gene: TRBJ1-6; d_gene: NA
CDR3nt: TGTGCCAGCAGTACACTAGCGGGAGTCCCTAGAGAGACCCAGTACTTC; CDR3aa: CASSTLAGVPRETQYF; abundance: NA; v_gene: TRBV27; j_gene: TRBJ2-5; d_gene: TRBD2
CDR3nt: TGTGCCAGCAGCATATCTAGCGGGGGAAACGAGCAGTACTTC; CDR3aa: CASSISSGGNEQYF; abundance: once; v_gene: TRBV3-1/TRBV3-2; j_gene: TRBJ2-7; d_gene: TRBD2
CDR3nt: TGTGCCAGCAGTTTATCGGTTGGGGGGGCTGATGAAAAACTGTTTTTT; CDR3aa: CASSLSVGGADEKLFF; abundance: NA; v_gene: TRBV27; j_gene: TRBJ1-4; d_gene: NA
CDR3nt: TGTGCCAGCTCCTCCGGGACTAGGAAAGATACGCAGTATTTT; CDR3aa: CASSSGTRKDTQYF; abundance: NA; v_gene: TRBV18; j_gene: TRBJ2-3; d_gene: TRBD2
CDR3nt: TGTGCCACCCCCCCCTTACCCCTCCACTTT; CDR3aa: CATPPLPLHF; abundance: NA; v_gene: TRBV21-1; j_gene: TRBJ1-6; d_gene: NA
CDR3nt: TGCGCCAGCAGCCAGAGCAGGGGCTCCGGGAACACCGGGGAGCTGTTTTTT; CDR3aa: CASSQSRGSGNTGELFF; abundance: NA; v_gene: TRBV4-1; j_gene: TRBJ2-2; d_gene: NA
CDR3nt: TGCGCCAGCAGCTTTCGAGGGGGCACTAATGAAAAACTGTTTTTT; CDR3aa: CASSFRGGTNEKLFF; abundance: NA; v_gene: TRBV4-1; j_gene: TRBJ1-4; d_gene: TRBD1
CDR3nt: TGCGCCAGCAGCTCGACAGGGAGACACTACTATGGCTACACCTTC; CDR3aa: CASSSTGRHYYGYTF; abundance: NA; v_gene: TRBV5-1; j_gene: TRBJ1-2; d_gene: TRBD1
CDR3nt: TGCGCCAGCAGCTTGGCAGGGGGATCCTACGAGCAGTACTTC; CDR3aa: CASSLAGGSYEQYF; abundance: few; v_gene: TRBV5-1; j_gene: TRBJ2-7; d_gene: TRBD1
CDR3nt: TGTGCCAGCAGCCCCCTGGCAAGTAGCTATGGCTACACCTTC; CDR3aa: CASSPLASSYGYTF; abundance: once; v_gene: TRBV3-1/TRBV3-2; j_gene: TRBJ1-2; d_gene: NA
CDR3nt: TGTGCCAGCAGTGAGAATCGGAACACTGAAGCTTTCTTT; CDR3aa: CASSENRNTEAFF; abundance: NA; v_gene: TRBV2; j_gene: TRBJ1-1; d_gene: NA
CDR3nt: TGCGCCAGCAGCCAGGCCGGAGGTCCTGAGCAGTTCTTC; CDR3aa: CASSQAGGPEQFF; abundance: NA; v_gene: TRBV4-1; j_gene: TRBJ2-1; d_gene: NA
CDR3nt: TGCGCCAGCAGCCAGCCAACAGCCAAATCCTACGAGCAGTACTTC; CDR3aa: CASSQPTAKSYEQYF; abundance: NA; v_gene: TRBV4-1; j_gene: TRBJ2-7; d_gene: NA
CDR3nt: TGTGCCAGCAGGACTAGCGGAAGCGGGGAGCTGTTTTTT; CDR3aa: CASRTSGSGELFF; abundance: few; v_gene: TRBV2; j_gene: TRBJ2-2; d_gene: TRBD2
CDR3nt: TGCAGTGCTAGTCCCCCGATTAACTATGGCTACACCTTC; CDR3aa: CSASPPINYGYTF; abundance: NA; v_gene: TRBV20-1; j_gene: TRBJ1-2; d_gene: NA
CDR3nt: TGTGCCAGCAGTCCGCTGGGACGGACCGGGGAGCTGTTTTTT; CDR3aa: CASSPLGRTGELFF; abundance: NA; v_gene: TRBV27; j_gene: TRBJ2-2; d_gene: NA
CDR3nt: TGTGCCAGCAGCCAAGGGCCCAATGAGCAGTTCTTC; CDR3aa: CASSQGPNEQFF; abundance: NA; v_gene: TRBV4-2; j_gene: TRBJ2-1; d_gene: NA
CDR3nt: TGTGCCAGCAGTTTATTAGGGGCCCCTGAAGCTTTCTTT; CDR3aa: CASSLLGAPEAFF; abundance: NA; v_gene: TRBV27; j_gene: TRBJ1-1; d_gene: NA